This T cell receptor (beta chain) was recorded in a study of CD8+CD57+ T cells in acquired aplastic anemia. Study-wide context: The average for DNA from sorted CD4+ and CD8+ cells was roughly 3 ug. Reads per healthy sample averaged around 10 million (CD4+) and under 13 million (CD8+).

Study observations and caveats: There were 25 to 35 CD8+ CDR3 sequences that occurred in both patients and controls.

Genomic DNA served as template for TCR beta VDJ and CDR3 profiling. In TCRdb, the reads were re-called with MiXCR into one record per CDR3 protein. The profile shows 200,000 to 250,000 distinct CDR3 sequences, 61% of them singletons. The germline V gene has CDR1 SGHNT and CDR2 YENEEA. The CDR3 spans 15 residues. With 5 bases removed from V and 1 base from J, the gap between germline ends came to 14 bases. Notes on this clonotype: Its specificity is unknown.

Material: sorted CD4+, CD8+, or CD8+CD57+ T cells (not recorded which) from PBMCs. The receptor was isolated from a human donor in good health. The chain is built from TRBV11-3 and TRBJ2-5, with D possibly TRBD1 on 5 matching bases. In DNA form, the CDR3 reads TGTGCCAGCAGCCGCCAGGGCCCGACCCAAGAGACCCAGTACTTC. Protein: CASSRQGPTQETQYF.